The next 26 T cell receptor beta chains were all read from a single sample in a study of blood T cells in healthy people across ages. Together with a sample-barcoded 5' primer, a J-beta primer mix was included in a second PCR lasting roughly 6 to 12 cycles. MiXCR was run by TCRdb on the 5' RACE reads, yielding one entry per CDR3 protein. This table holds roughly 900,000 distinct CDR3 sequences, around 46% found once. Specimen: blood. The source is a man aged 30 to 39 in good health.

The chain couples TRBV12-3 or TRBV12-4 to TRBJ1-5, with D possibly being TRBD1 (5 bases). V was trimmed by 6 bases and J by 3 bases, leaving 12 bases between them. The CDR3 length is 14 residues. The CDR3: CASSSDGHNQPQHF. The CDR3 DNA reads TGTGCCAGCAGCTCCGACGGACACAATCAGCCCCAGCATTTT.

This chain joins TRBV18 and TRBJ2-1; the D gene is possibly TRBD1 (7 bases). The CDR3 sequence is 15 residues long. V lost 0 bases to trimming and J lost 8 bases, with 14 bases between them. CDR1 KGHSH and CDR2 LQKENI come from the germline V gene. Written as DNA, the CDR3 is TGTGCCAGCTCACCACCGGGCAGGGGGGCAGATGAGCAGTTCTTC. It yields the protein CASSPPGRGADEQFF.

With respect to this clonotype: One junction end disagrees with the germline gene, perhaps due to a read error. The genes are TRBV7-9 and TRBJ1-5; no clear D. This CDR3 has 13 amino acids. Germline V gene sequence: CDR1 SEHNR, CDR2 FQNEAQ (reference sequence). The CDR3: CASILEYNQPQHF. The CDR3 DNA sequence: TGTGCCAGCATCTTAGAGTACAATCAGCCCCAGCATTTT.

This clonotype occurred many times. V and J are TRBV29-1 and TRBJ2-1, with no clear D. The CDR3 has 14 residues. Germline lookup yields CDR1 SQVTM and CDR2 ANQGSEA. Between the trimmed V and J ends, which lost 3 bases and 2 bases, there was a span of 11 bases. This CDR3 reads CSVDNGRTYNEQFF. The CDR3 bases are TGCAGCGTTGACAACGGACGGACCTACAATGAGCAGTTCTTC.

The gene calls are TRBV7-2 and TRBJ2-3, with D possibly being TRBD2 (6 bases). CDR1 and CDR2 (germline): SGHTA, FQGNSA. The CDR3 covers 15 residues. The germline V and J ends were trimmed by 3 bases and 2 bases, with 12 bases remaining between them. CDR3 coding DNA: TGTGCCAGCAGCTTGGGGGGACCCCCCACAGATACGCAGTATTTT. Protein product: CASSLGGPPTDTQYF.

The V call is TRBV6-6, the J call TRBJ1-2; no reliable D call. The CDR3 is 15 residues long. V was trimmed by 4 bases and J by 4 bases, leaving 16 bases between them. Germline V CDR1 and CDR2: MNHNY, SVGAGI (reference sequence). The CDR3 protein is CASSSGRVRAYGYTF. The CDR3 DNA reads as TGTGCCAGCAGTTCAGGCCGGGTTCGGGCCTATGGCTACACCTTC.

CDR3 region: CASSQVGLAGPTDTQYF. CDR3 sequence (DNA): TGTGCCAGCAGCCAAGTCGGACTAGCGGGGCCCACAGATACGCAGTATTTT. The genes are TRBV4-2 and TRBJ2-3; 12 nucleotides match TRBD2. The J segment lost 2 bases and the V segment lost 1 base, leaving 4 bases of the junction unmatched. CDR3 length: 17 amino acids. Germline values: CDR1 LGHNA, CDR2 YNFKEQ.

At least ten counts were recorded for this clonotype. The CDR3 here is CSVAQGGLYEQYF. CDR3 bases: TGCAGCGTCGCCCAGGGGGGGCTCTACGAGCAGTACTTC. The chain recombines TRBV29-1 with TRBJ2-7; the D gene could be TRBD1 or TRBD2 (7 bases each). The CDR3 length is 13 residues. V dropped 6 bases and J dropped 3 bases, with 15 bases sitting between them. CDR1 and CDR2 from the germline V gene are SQVTM and ANQGSEA.

V gene TRBV20-1 combines with J gene TRBJ2-5, with no clear D. V was cut by 5 bases and J by 4 bases, with 17 bases left in between. From germline, CDR1 is DFQATT and CDR2 SNEGSKA (reference sequence). CDR3 length equals 14 residues. CDR3 nucleotides: TGCAGTGCTCGTGAAATTACCCAAGGAGAGACCCAGTACTTC. Translating it yields CSAREITQGETQYF.

The rearrangement uses TRBV7-9 and TRBJ2-5, with TRBD2 matching over 7 bases. The trim removed 3 bases at V and 5 bases at J, leaving 6 bases unmatched. CDR1 SEHNR and CDR2 FQNEAQ come from the germline V gene (reference sequence). The CDR3 spans 14 residues. This CDR3 is CASSFSQGGETQYF. The CDR3 nucleotides are TGTGCCAGCAGCTTTAGTCAGGGAGGGGAGACCCAGTACTTC.

This clonotype came up a few times. The rearrangement uses TRBV12-3 or TRBV12-4 and TRBJ2-7, with 9 bases aligning to TRBD2. The CDR3 totals 15 residues. Trimming removed 5 bases from V and 2 bases from J; junction bases left unmatched: 7. The CDR3 sequence: CASSLLAGKTYEQYF. As DNA, the CDR3 is TGTGCCAGCAGTCTGCTAGCGGGAAAGACCTACGAGCAGTACTTC.

This rearrangement joins TRBV12-3 or TRBV12-4 to TRBJ2-2; a possible D gene is TRBD1 (5 bases). Trimming removed 6 bases at V and 1 base at J, with 12 bases between. The CDR3 loop spans 15 amino acids. The CDR3 loop reads CASRQAGVNTGELFF. CDR3 DNA: TGTGCCAGCAGACAGGCCGGCGTGAACACCGGGGAGCTGTTTTTT.

The J gene is TRBJ2-1, the V gene TRBV14; 9 nucleotides agree with TRBD2. J was trimmed by 4 bases and V by 1 base; bases with no gene match: 8. Looked up from germline, CDR1 is SGHDN and CDR2 is FVKESK. This CDR3 is 17 amino acids long. The CDR3 bases are TGTGCCAGCAGCCAAGTCCCCCTAGCGGGGTTATACAATGAGCAGTTCTTC. Amino acids: CASSQVPLAGLYNEQFF.

The chain recombines TRBV27 with TRBJ2-1; 10 bases agree with TRBD2. The trim removed 3 bases at V and 8 bases at J, leaving 1 base unmatched. CDR1 and CDR2 (germline): MNHEY, SMNVEV (reference sequence). The CDR3 runs 13 residues. The CDR3 region is CASSFLAGDEQFF. The CDR3 DNA reads as TGTGCCAGCAGTTTCCTAGCGGGGGATGAGCAGTTCTTC.

This chain connects TRBV4-2 to TRBJ2-1; TRBD2 matches at 10 bases. The CDR3 totals 17 residues. The ends lost 0 bases at V and 8 bases at J; junction bases unmatched: 10. CDR1 is LGHNA, CDR2 YNFKEQ, per germline. The CDR3 nucleotides read TGTGCCAGCAGCCAAGATGGTGGAGCGGGGGGGTTGGATGAGCAGTTCTTC. Translation gives CASSQDGGAGGLDEQFF.

This chain connects TRBV14 to TRBJ2-3, with D unresolved. The V and J ends lost 0 bases and 0 bases respectively, with 10 bases between them. Per germline, CDR1 SGHDN and CDR2 FVKESK. This CDR3 has 16 amino acids. The CDR3 coding sequence is TGTGCCAGCAGCCAAGATCGGCCGTCTAGCACAGATACGCAGTATTTT. Residues: CASSQDRPSSTDTQYF. Combining the CDR3 with reference TRBV14 and TRBJ2-3 gives the whole variable domain EAGVTQFPSHSVIEKGQTVTLRCDPISGHDNLYWYRRVMGKEIKFLLHFVKESKQDESGMPNNRFLAERTGGTYSTLKVQPAELEDSGVYFCASSQDRPSSTDTQYFGPGTRLTVL.

The chain carries TRBV7-9 and TRBJ2-3, with 11 bases fitting TRBD2. Germline-derived CDR1 and CDR2 are SEHNR and FQNEAQ (reference sequence). Trimming removed 7 bases from V and 0 bases from J; junction bases left unmatched: 15. The CDR3 contains 19 residues. CDR3: CASNPGGTSGGSSTDTQYF. CDR3 nucleotide sequence: TGTGCCAGCAACCCGGGAGGAACTAGCGGGGGATCAAGCACAGATACGCAGTATTTT.

The chain recombines TRBV7-6 with TRBJ1-1, with TRBD1 matching over 8 bases. Unmatched junction bases numbered 7, after V lost 5 bases and J lost 5 bases. Per the germline V gene, CDR1 is SGHVS and CDR2 is FNYEAQ. CDR3 length: 14 amino acids. The CDR3 sequence is CASSHMTGDTEAFF. For the CDR3, the DNA is TGTGCCAGCAGCCACATGACAGGGGATACTGAAGCTTTCTTT.

A note on this clonotype: One junction end disagrees with the germline gene, perhaps due to a read error. The rearrangement joins TRBV20-1 to TRBJ2-7; D remains unclear. Germline-derived CDR1 and CDR2 are DFQATT and SNEGSKA (reference sequence). This CDR3 is 15 amino acids long. The CDR3 nucleotides are TGCAGTGCTAGAGATCAGGAGACATTCTCCTGCGAGCAGTACTTC. This gives the protein CSARDQETFSCEQYF.

Only a few counts were recorded for this clonotype. The chain couples TRBV6-4 to TRBJ1-1; maybe TRBD1 (6 bases). V lost 5 bases to trimming and J lost 5 bases, with 18 bases between them. Germline CDR1 is MRHNA and CDR2 is SNTAGT. This CDR3 region has 15 residues. This chain's CDR3 is CASSPGDNQGTEAFF. The CDR3 nucleotides read TGTGCCAGCAGTCCGGGGGACAACCAAGGGACTGAAGCTTTCTTT.

This clonotype was counted only a few times. The chain is built from TRBV28 and TRBJ2-1; 9 bases align to TRBD2. Looked up from germline, CDR1 is MDHEN and CDR2 is SYDVKM. The length of the CDR3 is 15 residues. Unmatched junction bases numbered 6, after V lost 2 bases and J lost 7 bases. The CDR3 DNA is TGTGCCAGCAGTTTAGCGGGGGGGGGAGGGAATGAGCAGTTCTTC. Translated, it gives CASSLAGGGGNEQFF.

The V and J genes are TRBV4-3 and TRBJ2-3, with 8 nucleotides matching TRBD1. CDR3 length equals 15 residues. Germline CDR1 is LGHNA and CDR2 is YSLEER. V lost 5 bases, J lost 2 bases, and 6 bases stayed unmatched. The CDR3 DNA sequence: TGCGCCAGCAGCTTCGGGACAGGAGTCACAGATACGCAGTATTTT. Translated: CASSFGTGVTDTQYF.

The chain recombines TRBV7-8 with TRBJ2-7; a weak D match, TRBD2 (5 bases). Germline CDR1 and CDR2: SGHVS and FQNEAQ. This CDR3 contains 15 residues. V lost 1 base to trimming and J lost 2 bases, with 12 bases between them. This chain's CDR3 is CASSLVGLSTYEQYF. DNA of the CDR3: TGTGCCAGCAGCTTAGTAGGACTTTCCACCTACGAGCAGTACTTC. Full variable domain (remainder filled in from reference TRBV7-8 and TRBJ2-7): GAGVSQSPRYKVAKRGQDVALRCDPISGHVSLFWYQQALGQGPEFLTYFQNEAQLDKSGLPSDRFFAERPEGSVSTLKIQRTQQEDSAVYLCASSLVGLSTYEQYFGPGTRLTVT.

The J gene is TRBJ2-3, the V gene TRBV9; D is unresolved. The V and J ends lost 0 bases and 3 bases respectively, with 14 bases between them. This CDR3 spans 16 amino acids. The germline CDR1 and CDR2 sequences are SGDLS and YYNGEE. CDR3 in amino acids: CASSVGADPFTDTQYF. Written as DNA, the CDR3 is TGTGCCAGCAGCGTAGGGGCCGATCCGTTTACAGATACGCAGTATTTT. The variable domain in full, with the rest retrieved from reference TRBV9 and TRBJ2-3, is DSGVTQTPKHLITATGQRVTLRCSPRSGDLSVYWYQQSLDQGLQFLIQYYNGEERAKGNILERFSAQQFPDLHSELNLSSLELGDSALYFCASSVGADPFTDTQYFGPGTRLTVL.

In its sample, this clonotype was seen a few times. Germline is not matched at one junction end, which may reflect a read error. The V gene is TRBV7-3, the J gene TRBJ2-1; D ambiguous. Germline values: CDR1 SGHTA, CDR2 FQGTGA. CDR3 length: 14 amino acids. The CDR3 coding sequence is TGTGCCAGCAGGGACCCAGCCTCCCACAATGAGCAGTTCTTC. Translating it yields CASRDPASHNEQFF.

This chain joins TRBV28 and TRBJ2-7; 10 bases are shared with TRBD1. V shed 8 bases, J shed 3 bases, and the junction held 7 bases outside the gene matches. The CDR3 is 14 amino acids. CDR1 and CDR2 from the germline V gene are MDHEN and SYDVKM. This CDR3 is CASGTGAFGYEQYF. CDR3 DNA: TGTGCCAGCGGGACAGGGGCTTTTGGCTACGAGCAGTACTTC.